The 12 T cell receptor beta chains in this list originate from one sample, sequenced in a study of cytomegalovirus exposure and HLA in healthy donors. The PCR ran on 60 Vbeta and 13 Jbeta primers. TCRdb's table, derived via immunoSEQ multiplex PCR, lists solely in-frame clones and lacks some. The profile shows approximately 150,000 clones, around 80% of them singletons. Material: PBMCs. All receptors come from a man aged 35 to 55 in good health and CMV-seronegative.

The V call is TRBV15, the J call TRBJ2-1; D might be TRBD2 (6 bases). The germline V gene encodes CDR1 LNHNV and CDR2 YYDKDF (reference sequence). This CDR3 region has 19 residues. The ends were cut back, 0 bases at V and 3 bases at J, with 21 bases in the middle. CDR3 bases: TGTGCCACCAGCAGAGATTTGGGCATGGCGGGATCGTACTACAATGAGCAGTTCTTC. Its translation: CATSRDLGMAGSYYNEQFF.

This chain uses TRBV13 with TRBJ2-5; the D is unclear. V lost 4 bases to trimming and J lost 7 bases, with 4 bases between them. Germline loops: CDR1 PRHDT, CDR2 FYEKMQ (reference sequence). The CDR3 has 10 residues. This CDR3 is CASSSGTQYF. The CDR3 DNA reads as TGTGCCAGCAGCTCGGGGACCCAGTACTTC.

The chain recombines TRBV19 with TRBJ2-2, with TRBD2 as a possible D gene (7 bases). With 7 bases removed from V and 7 bases from J, the gap between germline ends came to 19 bases. This CDR3 is 15 amino acids long. Germline V gene lookup returns CDR1 LNHDA and CDR2 SQIVND (reference sequence). CDR3: CASKATRGGIGELFF. The CDR3 nucleotides read TGTGCCAGTAAAGCCACCAGGGGAGGGATCGGGGAGCTGTTTTTT.

The genes are TRBV6-5 and TRBJ1-1; 8 nucleotides line up with TRBD1. The junction had 9 bases not matched to a gene; V was cut back by 7 bases and J by 5 bases. Per the germline V gene, CDR1 is MNHEY and CDR2 is SVGAGI. CDR3 length: 14 amino acids. This CDR3 reads CASTYVQGETEAFF. Written as DNA, the CDR3 is TGTGCCAGCACCTACGTACAGGGGGAAACTGAAGCTTTCTTT.

This chain links TRBV6-5 with TRBJ1-5; D not resolved. The CDR3 runs to 13 residues. CDR1 and CDR2 from the germline V gene are MNHEY and SVGAGI. V was clipped by 0 bases and J by 6 bases, with 6 bases between them. The CDR3, as DNA: TGTGCCAGCAGTTACTCGCGCGGTCAGCCCCAGCATTTT. Translated, it gives CASSYSRGQPQHF.

This sequence joins TRBV12-5 and TRBJ2-5, with 7 bases fitting TRBD1. The CDR3 has 13 residues. Germline loops: CDR1 LGHNT, CDR2 FRNRAP. V gave up 5 bases and J gave up 4 bases; unmatched junction bases: 4. CDR3 residues: CASGPGTVETQYF. DNA of the CDR3: TGTGCTAGTGGTCCCGGGACAGTAGAGACCCAGTACTTC.

The chain recombines TRBV28 with TRBJ1-3, with D maybe TRBD1 (6 bases). Germline lookup yields CDR1 MDHEN and CDR2 SYDVKM. V lost 5 bases and J lost 4, with 18 bases in between. CDR3 length: 16 amino acids. The CDR3 sequence is CASSLPTRQEGNTIYF. The DNA of the CDR3 is TGTGCCAGCAGTCTTCCCACCCGACAGGAAGGAAACACCATATATTTT.

The chain uses TRBV6-5 and TRBJ2-7, with D perhaps TRBD2 (5 bases). This CDR3 region has 12 residues. From germline, CDR1 is MNHEY and CDR2 SVGAGI. Trimming cost V 7 bases and J 3 bases, with 10 bases left between them. The CDR3 loop reads CASIEGYYEQYF. The CDR3 DNA reads TGTGCCAGCATTGAGGGTTACTACGAGCAGTACTTC.

This clone was counted only a few times. The chain links TRBV7-2 to TRBJ1-5; 8 bases agree with TRBD1. J was trimmed by 2 bases and V by 5 bases; bases with no gene match: 8. The CDR3 runs 16 residues. Germline CDR1 is SGHTA and CDR2 is FQGNSA. CDR3 DNA: TGTGCCAGCAGCGTCGGACAGGGTGACGGCAATCAGCCCCAGCATTTT. Residues: CASSVGQGDGNQPQHF.

Here the CDR3 DNA reads TGTGCCAGCAACAGGGACTACAATGAGCAGTTCTTC. As protein: CASNRDYNEQFF. The chain is built from TRBV9 and TRBJ2-1; possibly TRBD1 for D (6 bases). V lost 6 bases to trimming and J lost 3 bases, with 7 bases between them. Per germline, CDR1 SGDLS and CDR2 YYNGEE. The CDR3 consists of 12 residues.

The rearrangement joins TRBV5-5 to TRBJ1-4, with a possible D match to TRBD1 (6 bases). Germline CDR1 and CDR2: SGHKS and YYEKEE (reference sequence). Trimming cost V 2 bases and J 0 bases, with 8 bases left between them. The CDR3 runs to 15 residues. CDR3 nucleotides: TGTGCCAGCAGCTTAGGGACAACAACTAATGAAAAACTGTTTTTT. Amino acid sequence: CASSLGTTTNEKLFF.

The chain has TRBV27 and TRBJ1-1; weak D call: TRBD1 (6 bases). This CDR3 has 14 amino acids. Germline CDR1 and CDR2: MNHEY and SMNVEV (reference sequence). V lost 3 bases and J lost 0, with 8 bases in between. The CDR3 DNA reads TGTGCCAGCAGTTTGACAGGTGTGAACACTGAAGCTTTCTTT. Its protein is CASSLTGVNTEAFF.